This T cell receptor beta chain was identified during a study of cytomegalovirus exposure and HLA in healthy donors. Notes on the study in general: Exclusion applied to some V segments, including TRBV6-2 and TRBV6-3, as they were indistinguishable. Reportedly, fewer N-insertions than the roughly 700-donor mean appeared in an Asian-associated ancestry cluster in a later analysis. Later, an analysis showed that TCR beta chains associated with HLA were more clonally expanded than others that were equally common.

The primer mix had 60 Vbeta and 13 Jbeta primers. TCRdb's table, derived via immunoSEQ multiplex PCR, lists solely in-frame clones and lacks some. This sample yields under 90,000 clones, of which 60% to 80% are seen a single time; roughly 7.1% belongs to the top ten. This clone was counted between two and nine times. Antigen specificity is unknown. This CDR3 contains 13 residues. Trimming took off 4 bases at V and 4 bases at J, with 8 bases between the two ends. Germline CDR1 and CDR2: MGHDK and SYGVNS. The specimen was PBMCs. The genes are TRBV25-1 and TRBJ1-3; D is unresolved. The sequence was collected from a woman aged 40-49 years in good health and CMV-seronegative. Here the CDR3 reads CASSASVGNTIYF. In DNA, the CDR3 is TGTGCCAGCAGTGCTAGTGTAGGAAACACCATATATTTT.